Included here is one TCR beta chain sequence, with context. What it binds is not known. The data belong to a study of a mutant IDH1 vaccine in newly diagnosed glioma. Points from the study as a whole: More than 80% of patients showed vaccine-induced immune responses across multiple MHC alleles.

Sequencing used immunoSEQ multiplex PCR; TCRdb keeps in-frame clones, though not all of them. The sample has tens of thousands of clones; roughly 80% are singletons. As for time point: baseline, week 1 (first vaccination visit). Treatment defined: pre-vaccination baseline after standard-of-care therapy. Donors' newly diagnosed IDH1-mutant WHO grade 3 or 4 astrocytomas lacked nuclear ATRX. The material was PBMCs, obtained from a glioma patient treated with radiotherapy, temozolomide or both. This TCR was sampled from a man aged 18 to 29 with glioma.

The DNA of the CDR3 is TGTGCCAGCACTGGGTACAGTGAGAATGAGCAGTTCTTC. This translates into CASTGYSENEQFF. The chain uses TRBV7-9 and TRBJ2-1, with D unclear. V shed 7 bases and J shed 7 bases, with 14 bases lying between them. Germline V gene sequence: CDR1 SEHNR, CDR2 FQNEAQ (reference sequence). CDR3 length: 13 residues.